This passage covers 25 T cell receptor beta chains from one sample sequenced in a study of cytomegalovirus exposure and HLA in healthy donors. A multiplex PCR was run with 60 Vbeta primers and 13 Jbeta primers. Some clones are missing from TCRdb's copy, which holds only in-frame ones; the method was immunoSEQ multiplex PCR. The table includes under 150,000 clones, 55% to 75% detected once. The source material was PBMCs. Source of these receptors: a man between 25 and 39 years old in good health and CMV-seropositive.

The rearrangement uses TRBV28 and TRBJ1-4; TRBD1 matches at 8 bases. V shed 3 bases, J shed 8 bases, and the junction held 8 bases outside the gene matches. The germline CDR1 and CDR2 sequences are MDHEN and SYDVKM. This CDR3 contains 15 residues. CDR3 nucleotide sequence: TGTGCCAGCAGTTTCACTCAGGGGGCTGTCGAAAAACTGTTTTTT. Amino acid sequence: CASSFTQGAVEKLFF. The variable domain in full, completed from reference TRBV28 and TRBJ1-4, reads DVKVTQSSRYLVKRTGEKVFLECVQDMDHENMFWYRQDPGLGLRLIYFSYDVKMKEKGDIPEGYSVSREKKERFSLILESASTNQTSMYLCASSFTQGAVEKLFFGSGTQLSVL.

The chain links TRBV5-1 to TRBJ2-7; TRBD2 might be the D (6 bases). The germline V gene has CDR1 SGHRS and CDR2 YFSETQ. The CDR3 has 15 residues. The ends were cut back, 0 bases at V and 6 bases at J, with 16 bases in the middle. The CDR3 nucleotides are TGCGCCAGCAGCTTGGCCAGTTGGAGGGTAATCGAGCAGTACTTC. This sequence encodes CASSLASWRVIEQYF.

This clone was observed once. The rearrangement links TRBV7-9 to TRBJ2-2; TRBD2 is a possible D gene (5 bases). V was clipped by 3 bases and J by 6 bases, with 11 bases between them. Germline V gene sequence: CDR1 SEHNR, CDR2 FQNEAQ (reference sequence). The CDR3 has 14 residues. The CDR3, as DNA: TGTGCCAGCAGCTTGTCGGGGAGATCCGGGGAGCTGTTTTTT. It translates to CASSLSGRSGELFF.

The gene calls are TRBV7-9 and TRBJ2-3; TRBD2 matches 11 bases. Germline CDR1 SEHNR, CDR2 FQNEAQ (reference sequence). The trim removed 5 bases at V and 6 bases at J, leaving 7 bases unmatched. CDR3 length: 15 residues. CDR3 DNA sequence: TGTGCCAGCAGCCTCGCTAGCGGGAGGACCGATACGCAGTATTTT. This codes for CASSLASGRTDTQYF.

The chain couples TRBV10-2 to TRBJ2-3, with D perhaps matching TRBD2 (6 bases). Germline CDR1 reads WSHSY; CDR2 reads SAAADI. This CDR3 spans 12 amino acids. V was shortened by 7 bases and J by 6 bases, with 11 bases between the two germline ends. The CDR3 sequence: CASTVAEDTQYF. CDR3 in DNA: TGCGCCAGCACAGTAGCGGAGGATACGCAGTATTTT.

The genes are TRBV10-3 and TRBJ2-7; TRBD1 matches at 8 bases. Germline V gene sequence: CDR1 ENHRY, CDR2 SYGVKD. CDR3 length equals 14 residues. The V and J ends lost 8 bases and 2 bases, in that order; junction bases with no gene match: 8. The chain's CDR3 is CAIGGQGETYEQYF. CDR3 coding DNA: TGTGCCATCGGTGGACAGGGAGAGACCTACGAGCAGTACTTC.

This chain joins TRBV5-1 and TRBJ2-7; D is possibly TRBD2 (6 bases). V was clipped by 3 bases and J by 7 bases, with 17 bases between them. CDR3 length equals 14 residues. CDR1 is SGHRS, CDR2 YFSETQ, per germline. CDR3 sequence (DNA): TGCGCCAGCAGCTCCCCCACCGGGGGTGCGGAGCAGTACTTC. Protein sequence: CASSSPTGGAEQYF.

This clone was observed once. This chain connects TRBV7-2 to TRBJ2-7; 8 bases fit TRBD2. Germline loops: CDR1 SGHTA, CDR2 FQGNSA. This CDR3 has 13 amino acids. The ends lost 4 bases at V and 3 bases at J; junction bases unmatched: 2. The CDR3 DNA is TGTGCCAGCAGCTCAACTAGCGGCTACGAGCAGTACTTC. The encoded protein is CASSSTSGYEQYF. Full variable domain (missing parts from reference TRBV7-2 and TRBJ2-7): GAGVSQSPSNKVTEKGKDVELRCDPISGHTALYWYRQSLGQGLEFLIYFQGNSAPDKSGLPSDRFSAERTGGSVSTLTIQRTQQEDSAVYLCASSSTSGYEQYFGPGTRLTVT.

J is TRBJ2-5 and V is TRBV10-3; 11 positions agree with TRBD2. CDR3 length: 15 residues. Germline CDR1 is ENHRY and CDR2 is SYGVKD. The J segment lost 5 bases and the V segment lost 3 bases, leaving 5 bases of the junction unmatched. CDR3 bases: TGTGCCATCAGTGATAGCGGGAGGGCGGTGGAGACCCAGTACTTC. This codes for CAISDSGRAVETQYF.

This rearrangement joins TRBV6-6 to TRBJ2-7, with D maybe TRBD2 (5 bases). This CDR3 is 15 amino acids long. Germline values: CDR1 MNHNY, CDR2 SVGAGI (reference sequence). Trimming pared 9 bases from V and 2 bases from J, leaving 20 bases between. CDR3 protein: CASIYTEEPAYEQYF. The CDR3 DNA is TGTGCCAGTATTTATACGGAGGAGCCGGCCTACGAGCAGTACTTC.

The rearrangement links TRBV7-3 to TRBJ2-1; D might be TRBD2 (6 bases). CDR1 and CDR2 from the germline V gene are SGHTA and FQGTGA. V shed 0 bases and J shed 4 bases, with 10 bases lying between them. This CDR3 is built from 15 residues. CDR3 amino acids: CASSLTGDSYNEQFF. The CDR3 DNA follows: TGTGCCAGCAGCTTAACGGGGGACTCTTACAATGAGCAGTTCTTC.

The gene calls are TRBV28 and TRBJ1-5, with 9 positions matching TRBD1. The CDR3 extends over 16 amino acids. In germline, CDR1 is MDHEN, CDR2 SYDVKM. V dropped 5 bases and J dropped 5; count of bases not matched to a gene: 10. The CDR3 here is CASSPYRGLRDQPQHF. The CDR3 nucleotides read TGTGCCAGCAGTCCCTACAGGGGGCTGAGGGATCAGCCCCAGCATTTT.

CDR3 sequence: CASSEFPGQGAGELFF. In DNA, the CDR3 is TGCGCCAGCAGCGAGTTTCCGGGACAGGGGGCCGGGGAGCTGTTTTTT. The rearrangement uses TRBV5-1 and TRBJ2-2; 11 bases align to TRBD1. The CDR3 totals 16 residues. Germline V gene lookup returns CDR1 SGHRS and CDR2 YFSETQ. V lost 4 bases and J lost 6; bases outside the gene matches: 8.

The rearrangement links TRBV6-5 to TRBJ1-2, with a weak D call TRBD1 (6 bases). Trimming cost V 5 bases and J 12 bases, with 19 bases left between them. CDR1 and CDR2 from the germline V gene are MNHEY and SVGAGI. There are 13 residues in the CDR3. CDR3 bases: TGTGCCAGCAGTGCGACAGGAAGAATAGTAGACACCTTC. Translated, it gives CASSATGRIVDTF.

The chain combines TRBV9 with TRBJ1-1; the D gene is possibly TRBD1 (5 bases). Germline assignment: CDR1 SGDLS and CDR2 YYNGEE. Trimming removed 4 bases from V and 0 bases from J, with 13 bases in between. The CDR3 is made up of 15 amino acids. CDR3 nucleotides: TGTGCCAGCAGCCCGACGGACACGCTGAACACTGAAGCTTTCTTT. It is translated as CASSPTDTLNTEAFF. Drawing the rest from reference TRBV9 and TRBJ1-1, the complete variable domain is DSGVTQTPKHLITATGQRVTLRCSPRSGDLSVYWYQQSLDQGLQFLIQYYNGEERAKGNILERFSAQQFPDLHSELNLSSLELGDSALYFCASSPTDTLNTEAFFGQGTRLTVV.

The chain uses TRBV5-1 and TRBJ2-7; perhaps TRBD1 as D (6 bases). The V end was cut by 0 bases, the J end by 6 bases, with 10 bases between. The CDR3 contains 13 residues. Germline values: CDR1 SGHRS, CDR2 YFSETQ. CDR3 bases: TGCGCCAGCAGCTTGGGGGACACCATCGAGCAGTACTTC. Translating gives CASSLGDTIEQYF.

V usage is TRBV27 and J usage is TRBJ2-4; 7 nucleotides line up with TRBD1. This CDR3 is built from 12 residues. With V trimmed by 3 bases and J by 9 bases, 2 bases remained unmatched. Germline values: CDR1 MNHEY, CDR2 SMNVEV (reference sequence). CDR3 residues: CASSLTGLIQYF. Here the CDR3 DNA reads TGTGCCAGCAGTTTGACAGGGCTCATTCAGTACTTC.

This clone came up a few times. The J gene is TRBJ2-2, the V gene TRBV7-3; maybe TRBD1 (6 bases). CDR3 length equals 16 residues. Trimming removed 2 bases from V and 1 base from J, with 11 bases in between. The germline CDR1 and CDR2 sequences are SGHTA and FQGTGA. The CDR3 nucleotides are TGTGCCAGCAGCTTAGTTGGGACACGGAACACCGGGGAGCTGTTTTTT. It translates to CASSLVGTRNTGELFF.

The CDR3 nucleotides are TGTGCCAGCAGCTTGACCACCGAAAGCAGCACAGATACGCAGTATTTT. This encodes CASSLTTESSTDTQYF. The chain employs TRBV5-6 and TRBJ2-3; D remains ambiguous. V was cut by 1 base and J by 0 bases, with 12 bases left in between. Germline V gene sequence: CDR1 SGHDT, CDR2 YYEEEE. This CDR3 is 16 amino acids long.

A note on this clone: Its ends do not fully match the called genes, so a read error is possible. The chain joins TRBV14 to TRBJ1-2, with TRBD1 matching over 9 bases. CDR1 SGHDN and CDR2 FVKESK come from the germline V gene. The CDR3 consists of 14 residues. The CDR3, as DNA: TGTGCCAGCAGCCTAACCGGGACAGGGCCCTCACAACTATTC. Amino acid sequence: CASSLTGTGPSQLF.

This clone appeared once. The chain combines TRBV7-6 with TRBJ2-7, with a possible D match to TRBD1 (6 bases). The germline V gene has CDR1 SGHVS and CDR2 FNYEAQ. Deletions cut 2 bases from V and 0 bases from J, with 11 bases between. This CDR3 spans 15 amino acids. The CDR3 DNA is TGTGCCAGCAGCTTAATACAGGGCCCCTCCTACGAGCAGTACTTC. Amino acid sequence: CASSLIQGPSYEQYF.

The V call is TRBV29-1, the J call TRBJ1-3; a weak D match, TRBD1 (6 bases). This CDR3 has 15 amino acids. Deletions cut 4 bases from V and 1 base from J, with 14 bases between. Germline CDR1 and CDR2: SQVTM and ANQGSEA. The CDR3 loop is CSVGTGYLSGNTIYF. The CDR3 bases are TGCAGCGTTGGAACAGGGTATCTATCTGGAAACACCATATATTTT. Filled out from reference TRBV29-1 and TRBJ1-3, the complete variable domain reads SAVISQKPSRDICQRGTSLTIQCQVDSQVTMMFWYRQQPGQSLTLIATANQGSEATYESGFVIDKFPISRPNLTFSTLTVSNMSPEDSSIYLCSVGTGYLSGNTIYFGEGSWLTVV.

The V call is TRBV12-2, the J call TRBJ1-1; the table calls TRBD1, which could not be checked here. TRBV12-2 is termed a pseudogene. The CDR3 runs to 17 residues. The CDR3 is CASRFQGPLEGDTEAFF. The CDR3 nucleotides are TGTGCAAGTCGCTTTCAGGGACCTCTTGAGGGGGACACTGAAGCTTTCTTT.

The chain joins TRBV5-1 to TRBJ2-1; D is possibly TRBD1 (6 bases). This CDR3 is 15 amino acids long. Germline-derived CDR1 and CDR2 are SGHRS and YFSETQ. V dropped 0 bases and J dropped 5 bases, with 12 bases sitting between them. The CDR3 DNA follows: TGCGCCAGCAGCTTGGGGCAGGGGCCGAACAATGAGCAGTTCTTC. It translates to CASSLGQGPNNEQFF.

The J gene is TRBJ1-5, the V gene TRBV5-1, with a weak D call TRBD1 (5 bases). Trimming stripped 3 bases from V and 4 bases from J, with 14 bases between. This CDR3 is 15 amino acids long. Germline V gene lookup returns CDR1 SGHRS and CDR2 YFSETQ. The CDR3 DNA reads TGCGCCAGCAGCTACATCCCTGGGGGGAATCAGCCCCAGCATTTT. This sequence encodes CASSYIPGGNQPQHF.